Listed below are T cell receptor beta chains from one sample, sequenced in a study of OX40 agonist ivuxolimab in advanced cancers. Clones were sequenced by immunoSEQ multiplex PCR, and TCRdb holds only the in-frame ones, with some missing. The table lists 70,000 to 95,000 clones, just over 85% of them singletons, with 2.5% to 3% in the top ten. Sequencing used CD4+ or CD8+ T cells sorted from blood, obtained in a trial of the OX40 agonist ivuxolimab. These receptors came from an adult with an advanced solid tumor such as melanoma, head and neck, liver or kidney cancer. Both conserved end residues are part of each CDR3. D genes are given only for firm matches. A row's size may be missing; if present it is once, few, many or a size class.

clone size,J gene,D gene,V gene,CDR3 protein,CDR3 DNA
-,TRBJ2-1,-,TRBV30,CAWMLPNWHEQFF,TGTGCCTGGATGCTGCCTAACTGGCATGAGCAGTTCTTC
-,TRBJ2-7,-,TRBV20-1,CSARWRYEQYF,TGCAGTGCCCGATGGCGCTACGAGCAGTACTTC
-,TRBJ2-6,-,TRBV11-3,CASSPLSGANVLTF,TGTGCCAGCAGCCCATTATCCGGGGCCAACGTCCTGACTTTC
once,TRBJ2-3,TRBD2,TRBV7-9,CASSASGRGTDTQYF,TGTGCCAGCAGCGCTAGCGGGAGAGGCACAGATACGCAGTATTTT
-,TRBJ2-7,TRBD2,TRBV7-9,CASSLDGRGSYYEQYF,TGTGCCAGCAGCTTAGATGGCCGCGGGAGTTACTACGAGCAGTACTTC
-,TRBJ2-7,TRBD2,TRBV28,CASTGGTSYEQYF,TGTGCCAGCACGGGGGGGACCTCCTACGAGCAGTACTTC
-,TRBJ2-3,-,TRBV7-2,CASSLPGTADTQYF,TGTGCCAGCAGCTTACCGGGAACGGCAGATACGCAGTATTTT
-,TRBJ1-5,-,TRBV7-8,CASSRQAWSNQPQHF,TGTGCCAGCAGCCGTCAGGCATGGAGCAATCAGCCCCAGCATTTT
-,TRBJ1-1,TRBD1,TRBV28,CASSLFQGARTEAFF,TGTGCCAGCAGTTTATTCCAGGGGGCGCGAACTGAAGCTTTCTTT
-,TRBJ2-1,TRBD1,TRBV9,CASSVDRGVYEQFF,TGTGCCAGCAGCGTAGACAGGGGGGTGTATGAGCAGTTCTTC
-,TRBJ2-7,-,TRBV15,CATSLRGDSYEQYF,TGTGCCACCAGCTTGAGGGGCGACTCCTACGAGCAGTACTTC
-,TRBJ2-2,-,TRBV2,CASSPDRANTGELFF,TGTGCCAGCAGTCCCGACAGAGCGAACACCGGGGAGCTGTTTTTT
-,TRBJ2-6,-,TRBV10-3,CAIGTTGANVLTF,TGTGCCATTGGGACGACCGGGGCCAACGTCCTGACTTTC
-,TRBJ2-1,TRBD2,TRBV10-2,CASSERAGSYNEQFF,TGCGCCAGCAGTGAGCGAGCGGGGTCCTACAATGAGCAGTTCTTC
-,TRBJ1-2,TRBD1,TRBV19,CASSMWLGQGDYGYTF,TGTGCCAGTAGTATGTGGCTGGGACAGGGGGACTATGGCTACACCTTC
-,TRBJ1-2,TRBD1,TRBV27,CASKQGGANYGYTF,TGTGCCAGCAAACAGGGGGGTGCAAACTATGGCTACACCTTC
-,TRBJ2-1,-,TRBV7-9,CASPPPNYNEQFF,TGTGCCAGCCCCCCTCCGAATTACAATGAGCAGTTCTTC
-,TRBJ1-1,-,TRBV5-6,CASSLAGGPEAFF,TGTGCCAGCAGCTTGGCCGGTGGGCCTGAAGCTTTCTTT
-,TRBJ1-3,-,TRBV10-2,CASSGTPGVGAGNTIYF,TGCGCCAGCAGTGGTACCCCTGGTGTCGGGGCTGGAAACACCATATATTTT
-,TRBJ2-4,TRBD1,TRBV30,CAWSVHTGVKNIQYF,TGTGCCTGGAGTGTACACACAGGGGTCAAAAACATTCAGTACTTC
-,TRBJ2-3,-,TRBV7-7,CASSPGLETDTQYF,TGTGCTAGCAGCCCGGGACTTGAAACAGATACGCAGTATTTT
-,TRBJ1-2,-,TRBV4-2,CASSQDGPDGYGYTF,TGTGCCAGCAGCCAAGATGGGCCAGACGGCTATGGCTACACCTTC
-,TRBJ2-7,-,TRBV5-4,CASSFGGRPYEQYF,TGTGCCAGCAGCTTTGGGGGCCGGCCCTACGAGCAGTACTTC
-,TRBJ2-3,-,TRBV21-1,CASTPWPASTDTQYF,TGTGCCAGCACTCCCTGGCCGGCAAGCACAGATACGCAGTATTTT
once,TRBJ1-5,TRBD1,TRBV6-6,CASSQGQGGQPQHF,TGTGCCAGCAGCCAGGGACAGGGCGGGCAGCCCCAGCATTTT
-,TRBJ1-2,TRBD1,TRBV6-5,CAIPSGQDDFYGYTF,TGTGCCATCCCCTCGGGACAGGATGATTTCTATGGCTACACCTTC
-,TRBJ1-5,-,TRBV2,CASSYFGGNQPQHF,TGTGCCAGCAGTTACTTCGGGGGCAATCAGCCCCAGCATTTT
-,TRBJ2-1,-,TRBV7-7,CASSLGERFDEQFF,TGTGCTAGCAGCTTAGGTGAAAGGTTCGATGAGCAGTTCTTC
-,TRBJ1-4,TRBD1,TRBV30,CAWFVGGTGTENEKLFF,TGTGCCTGGTTTGTAGGGGGAACCGGGACAGAGAATGAAAAACTGTTTTTT
-,TRBJ1-6,-,TRBV21-1,CASSKAQGQRGSPLHF,TGTGCCAGCAGCAAAGCGCAAGGACAACGAGGGTCACCCCTCCACTTT
-,TRBJ2-3,-,TRBV2,CASTTTRVTDTQYF,TGTGCCAGCACGACAACCAGGGTTACAGATACGCAGTATTTT
-,TRBJ1-4,-,TRBV5-4,CASSLANGPATNEKLFF,TGTGCCAGCAGCTTGGCCAACGGGCCGGCAACTAATGAAAAACTGTTTTTT
few,TRBJ1-2,-,TRBV19,CASTPSTSNYGYTF,TGTGCCAGTACCCCCAGCACCTCTAACTATGGCTACACCTTC
-,TRBJ2-5,-,TRBV6-1,CASSEQTGPWEQYF,TGTGCCAGCAGTGAACAAACAGGCCCGTGGGAGCAGTACTTC
once,TRBJ1-1,TRBD1,TRBV5-1,CASSPGQGNTEAFF,TGCGCCAGCAGCCCGGGACAGGGCAACACTGAAGCTTTCTTT
-,TRBJ2-3,-,TRBV6-6,CASTGAGSTDTQYF,TGTGCCAGCACGGGGGCCGGATCCACAGATACGCAGTATTTT
-,TRBJ2-3,-,TRBV14,CASSPRTHLGDTQYF,TGTGCCAGCAGCCCCCGGACACACTTGGGGGATACGCAGTATTTT
-,TRBJ2-7,TRBD1,TRBV28,CASRGQGQTYEQYF,TGTGCCAGCAGGGGCCAGGGACAGACCTACGAGCAGTACTTC
-,TRBJ2-4,TRBD1,TRBV11-3,CASSLGGTGGAKNIQYF,TGTGCCAGCAGCTTAGGTGGGACAGGGGGAGCCAAAAACATTCAGTACTTC
-,TRBJ1-5,-,TRBV7-2,CASSLAGGTPVQPQHF,TGTGCCAGCAGCTTAGCGGGGGGAACCCCCGTTCAGCCCCAGCATTTT
-,TRBJ1-1,-,TRBV18,CASSNGRNTEAFF,TGTGCCAGCTCAAACGGACGAAACACTGAAGCTTTCTTT
-,TRBJ1-2,-,TRBV5-1,CASSSGAVGWGYTF,TGCGCCAGCAGCTCTGGTGCGGTTGGTTGGGGCTACACCTTC
-,TRBJ1-5,-,TRBV2,CASSEGGYSNQPQHF,TGTGCCAGCAGTGAGGGGGGATATAGCAATCAGCCCCAGCATTTT
once,TRBJ1-1,-,TRBV7-9,CASSLDPRAGTEAFF,TGTGCCAGCAGCTTAGACCCAAGGGCGGGCACTGAAGCTTTCTTT